A selection of T cell receptor beta chains follows, all from one sample in a study of T-cell reconstitution after alpha-beta-depleted transplantation in children. TCRdb fed the PCR reads into MiXCR, producing one record per CDR3 protein. Seen here are under 300,000 distinct CDR3 sequences, roughly 11% observed once, and the top ten hold around a quarter. The sequences come from peripheral blood, collected 180 days after TCRalphabeta/CD19-depleted stem cell transplant. These receptors came from a male patient aged 2 to 10 who had a stem cell transplant for chronic granulomatous disease, so the T cells may come from the graft donor. CDR3s include the opening cysteine and the closing phenylalanine or tryptophan. A D gene is named only where the DNA matches it firmly. Clone size is given as how often the clone was seen (once, few, many) or a class if it is expanded.

d_gene	abundance	v_gene	j_gene	CDR3aa	CDR3nt
NA	many	TRBV7-7	TRBJ2-2	CASSLERTSPRATGELFF	TGTGCCAGCAGCTTAGAAAGAACTTCCCCCCGGGCCACCGGGGAGCTGTTTTTT
NA	many	TRBV7-2	TRBJ2-7	CASSLRGGPYEQYF	TGTGCCAGCAGCTTACGAGGGGGGCCCTACGAGCAGTACTTC
NA	many	TRBV4-3	TRBJ2-7	CASSQDEGEAFHEQYF	TGCGCCAGCAGCCAAGATGAAGGTGAAGCGTTCCACGAGCAGTACTTC
NA	many	TRBV12-3/TRBV12-4	TRBJ2-1	CASSPPVEGKSSYNEQFF	TGTGCCAGCAGTCCGCCCGTTGAGGGGAAAAGCTCCTACAATGAGCAGTTCTTC
TRBD1	few	TRBV20-1	TRBJ2-5	CSARDRDRGQETQYF	TGCAGTGCTAGAGATAGGGACAGGGGGCAGGAGACCCAGTACTTC
NA	many	TRBV12-3/TRBV12-4	TRBJ2-1	CASLAIDLNEQFF	TGTGCCAGCCTCGCGATAGATTTGAATGAGCAGTTCTTC
TRBD1	many	TRBV2	TRBJ2-3	CASSPGGAGTDTQYF	TGTGCCAGCAGTCCAGGGGGCGCCGGCACAGATACGCAGTATTTT
TRBD2	many	TRBV5-1	TRBJ2-1	CASSLASSLAGHNEQFF	TGCGCCAGCAGCTTGGCCAGTTCTCTAGCGGGACACAATGAGCAGTTCTTC
NA	few	TRBV19	TRBJ1-1	CASSIWGNTEAFF	TGTGCCAGTAGTATTTGGGGTAACACTGAAGCTTTCTTT
TRBD2	many	TRBV7-8	TRBJ2-1	CASSFTTGTSTHNEQFF	TGTGCCAGCAGCTTTACTACCGGGACTAGTACCCACAATGAGCAGTTCTTC